This entry lists 19 T cell receptor beta chains sequenced from one sample in a study of T-cell reconstitution after alpha-beta-depleted transplantation in children. Molecular barcoding with unique molecular identifiers was used for the TCRbeta library. TCRdb itself ran the PCR reads through MiXCR, one entry per CDR3 protein. This sample carries some 350,000 distinct CDR3 sequences, 15% to 20% of them seen once, and the ten largest clones take roughly 40%. The sequencing here drew on PBMCs, mostly from graft donor cells, taken 360 days after TCRalphabeta/CD19-depleted stem cell transplant. Source of these receptors: a male patient aged 2 to 10 who had a stem cell transplant for acute lymphoblastic leukemia, so the T cells may come from the graft donor.

This chain uses TRBV25-1 with TRBJ1-2; tentatively, D is TRBD1 (5 bases). The germline V and J ends were trimmed by 4 bases and 3 bases, with 12 bases remaining between them. The CDR3 extends over 14 amino acids. Germline V gene data show CDR1 as MGHDK and CDR2 as SYGVNS. The CDR3 bases are TGTGCCAGCAGTGGGGGACCCGGCGACTATGGCTACACCTTC. It specifies CASSGGPGDYGYTF.

The CDR3 loop reads CASSLSGRVLRGAFF. The CDR3 DNA sequence: TGTGCCAGCAGTTTGAGCGGCAGGGTCCTCCGGGGAGCTTTCTTT. The chain combines TRBV12-3 or TRBV12-4 with TRBJ1-1, with D possibly being TRBD1 (5 bases). This CDR3 is built from 15 residues. The V and J ends lost 3 bases and 10 bases respectively, with 21 bases between them.

The chain has TRBV7-6 and TRBJ2-3; 7 nucleotides match TRBD1. CDR3 length: 16 residues. In germline, CDR1 is SGHVS, CDR2 FNYEAQ. J gave up 3 bases and V 3 bases, and 9 bases lay outside the gene matches. CDR3 coding DNA: TGTGCCAGCAGCTTCGGAAGGGGCAGGGGGACAGATACGCAGTATTTT. This translates into CASSFGRGRGTDTQYF.

This chain links TRBV29-1 with TRBJ2-2; D gene uncertain. The V end lost 6 bases, the J end lost 2 bases, and 22 bases lay between the germline ends. This CDR3 has 17 amino acids. Germline CDR1 is SQVTM and CDR2 is ANQGSEA. DNA of the CDR3: TGCAGCGTCGAAAGCCGACCCACCCCCCTAAACACCGGGGAGCTGTTTTTT. Its translation is CSVESRPTPLNTGELFF.

This clonotype has just a few counts. The chain couples TRBV28 to TRBJ2-5; D not certain. Germline CDR1 MDHEN, CDR2 SYDVKM. Deletions cut 4 bases from V and 4 bases from J, with 7 bases between. The CDR3 is 12 amino acids. Here the CDR3 DNA reads TGTGCCAGCAGTTCCTCACTAGAGACCCAGTACTTC. This sequence encodes CASSSSLETQYF.

The CDR3: CASSVDQGLGYEQYF. CDR3 nucleotide sequence: TGTGCCAGCAGCGTAGATCAGGGCTTGGGATACGAGCAGTACTTC. This chain links TRBV9 with TRBJ2-7, with TRBD1 as a possible D gene (5 bases). The CDR3 is 15 amino acids. The ends were cut back, 0 bases at V and 4 bases at J, with 14 bases in the middle. Per germline, CDR1 SGDLS and CDR2 YYNGEE. Using reference TRBV9 and TRBJ2-7 for the parts outside the CDR3, the full variable domain is DSGVTQTPKHLITATGQRVTLRCSPRSGDLSVYWYQQSLDQGLQFLIQYYNGEERAKGNILERFSAQQFPDLHSELNLSSLELGDSALYFCASSVDQGLGYEQYFGPGTRLTVT.

This clonotype was seen at least ten times. This chain connects TRBV28 to TRBJ2-7; a weak D match, TRBD1 (6 bases). The V gene's germline CDR1 is MDHEN and CDR2 SYDVKM. V was cut by 4 bases and J by 0 bases, with 13 bases left in between. There are 15 residues in the CDR3. The CDR3 region is CASSSLTGRSYEQYF. CDR3 sequence (DNA): TGTGCCAGCAGTTCCCTGACAGGTCGCTCCTACGAGCAGTACTTC.

This clonotype was seen only a few times. The chain employs TRBV4-1 and TRBJ2-7, with D unclear. This CDR3 contains 14 residues. The germline CDR1 and CDR2 sequences are MGHRA and YSYEKL. V gave up 1 base and J gave up 0 bases, with 7 bases separating them. The CDR3 here is CASSQGRTSYEQYF. The CDR3 bases are TGCGCCAGCAGCCAAGGCAGGACCTCCTACGAGCAGTACTTC.

This clonotype appeared many times. The chain couples TRBV6-2 or TRBV6-3 to TRBJ2-7; D remains ambiguous. The CDR3 sequence is 14 residues long. In germline, CDR1 is MNHEY, CDR2 SVGEGT. Trimming took off 5 bases at V and 7 bases at J, with 18 bases between the two ends. In nucleotides, the CDR3 is TGTGCCAGCAGTGGGCAGGCTCTCCTTGGGGAGCAGTACTTC. Its protein product is CASSGQALLGEQYF.

This clonotype has a count of ten or more. This sequence joins TRBV3-1 and TRBJ2-2, with D perhaps TRBD1 (5 bases). V was cut by 0 bases and J by 6 bases, with 11 bases left in between. The CDR3 totals 15 residues. Germline assignment: CDR1 LGHDT and CDR2 YNNKEL (reference sequence). The CDR3 sequence is CASSQDPRVAGELFF. The CDR3 DNA is TGTGCCAGCAGCCAAGATCCCAGGGTAGCCGGGGAGCTGTTTTTT.

The rearrangement uses TRBV20-1 and TRBJ2-1; unclear D gene. Trimming took off 3 bases at V and 6 bases at J, with 18 bases between the two ends. CDR3 size: 15 residues. Germline CDR1 DFQATT, CDR2 SNEGSKA (reference sequence). The CDR3 sequence is CSASPSSFLSNEQFF. CDR3 DNA sequence: TGCAGTGCTAGCCCTTCCAGTTTCCTTTCCAATGAGCAGTTCTTC.

The chain combines TRBV7-3 with TRBJ2-5; perhaps TRBD1 as D (6 bases). Germline assignment: CDR1 SGHTA and CDR2 FQGTGA. There are 15 residues in the CDR3. Trimming pared 2 bases from V and 1 base from J, leaving 11 bases between. The CDR3: CASSLFGQTQETQYF. CDR3 DNA sequence: TGTGCCAGCAGCTTATTTGGACAGACCCAAGAGACCCAGTACTTC.

This clonotype was observed at least ten times. The chain recombines TRBV5-1 with TRBJ2-7; D unclear. From germline, CDR1 is SGHRS and CDR2 YFSETQ. CDR3 length: 13 residues. V was shortened by 1 base and J by 1 base, with 6 bases between the two germline ends. The CDR3 protein is CASSLTDSYEQYF. DNA for the CDR3: TGCGCCAGCAGCTTGACAGATTCCTACGAGCAGTACTTC.

This clonotype showed up just a few times. The V and J genes are TRBV20-1 and TRBJ2-7; a possible D gene is TRBD2 (6 bases). Germline lookup yields CDR1 DFQATT and CDR2 SNEGSKA (reference sequence). The V end was cut by 3 bases, the J end by 0 bases, with 15 bases between. The CDR3 contains 15 residues. The CDR3 DNA follows: TGCAGTGCTAGCCTTCTAGCGTTCCCCTCCTACGAGCAGTACTTC. It is translated as CSASLLAFPSYEQYF.

This chain joins TRBV28 and TRBJ2-7, with D possibly being TRBD1 or TRBD2 (5 bases each). CDR1 is MDHEN, CDR2 SYDVKM, per germline. V shed 4 bases and J shed 2 bases, with 18 bases lying between them. The CDR3 has 16 residues. For the CDR3, the DNA is TGTGCCAGCAGTTGGATCAGTAGGGGACCTCCCTACGAGCAGTACTTC. It encodes CASSWISRGPPYEQYF. The full variable domain, its missing parts supplied by reference TRBV28 and TRBJ2-7, is DVKVTQSSRYLVKRTGEKVFLECVQDMDHENMFWYRQDPGLGLRLIYFSYDVKMKEKGDIPEGYSVSREKKERFSLILESASTNQTSMYLCASSWISRGPPYEQYFGPGTRLTVT.

Worth noting for this clonotype: Being one base from a much bigger clone, this may be a read error. The V and J genes are TRBV10-3 and TRBJ2-7, with TRBD2 matching 7 bases. The CDR3 has 14 residues. Looked up from germline, CDR1 is ENHRY and CDR2 is SYGVKD. Germline trimming cut 0 bases from V and 5 bases from J; bases unmatched to any gene: 4. The CDR3 here is CAISESGTTDEQYF. For the CDR3, the DNA is TGTGCCATCAGTGAGTCCGGGACTACCGACGAGCAGTACTTC.

This clonotype was found a few times. Here the CDR3 DNA reads TGTGCCAGCGGTGTAGGGGGGACCTACGAGCAGTACTTC. Translation: CASGVGGTYEQYF. V gene TRBV6-6 combines with J gene TRBJ2-7; D is possibly TRBD1 or TRBD2 (6 bases each). Trimming stripped 8 bases from V and 2 bases from J, with 13 bases between. CDR1 and CDR2 (germline): MNHNY, SVGAGI (reference sequence). CDR3 length: 13 residues.

V usage is TRBV5-1 and J usage is TRBJ2-2; D is undetermined. Trimming took off 4 bases at V and 8 bases at J, with 9 bases between the two ends. Germline CDR1 and CDR2: SGHRS and YFSETQ. The CDR3 covers 12 residues. CDR3 region: CASSKSLGELFF. The CDR3 DNA reads TGCGCCAGCAGCAAATCCCTGGGGGAGCTGTTTTTT.

V usage is TRBV4-2 and J usage is TRBJ2-5; D may be TRBD2 (5 bases). The CDR3 is 15 amino acids. Trimming cost V 0 bases and J 1 base, with 9 bases left between them. Per the germline V gene, CDR1 is LGHNA and CDR2 is YNFKEQ. CDR3 sequence: CASSQDGGGQETQYF. The CDR3 nucleotides read TGTGCCAGCAGCCAAGATGGAGGCGGCCAAGAGACCCAGTACTTC.